What follows are 25 T cell receptor beta chains derived from one specimen sequenced in a study of regulatory T cells in long-lasting Graves disease. Time point of the sample: persistent/refractory GD, antithyroid drugs over 5 years with positive TRAb. After RNA was extracted from PBMCs, the TCR library was made from it. Sequencing libraries for TCR beta were prepared with iRepertoire HTBI primers and Arm-PCR of CDR3 regions. TCRdb analysed the multiplex PCR reads with MiXCR anew, one entry per CDR3 protein. Of 400,000 to 500,000 distinct CDR3 sequences in the sample, around a fifth are singletons; the top ten hold around 12%. This sample comprised peripheral blood mononuclear cells (PBMCs), obtained when the disease was refractory, from a patient treated with antithyroid drugs. The receptors were gathered from a female donor with Graves disease.

On this clonotype: Its ends do not fully match the called genes, so a read error is possible. V gene TRBV27 combines with J gene TRBJ1-5; D unclear. Per the germline V gene, CDR1 is MNHEY and CDR2 is SMNVEV (reference sequence). The CDR3 runs 17 residues. The CDR3 loop reads CANSLAPSRSGHQPQHF. The CDR3, as DNA: TGTGCCAACAGTTTAGCCCCATCCCGTTCTGGACATCAGCCCCAGCATTTT.

The chain recombines TRBV29-1 with TRBJ1-1; D is unclear. The CDR3 consists of 14 residues. Germline V gene data show CDR1 as SQVTM and CDR2 as ANQGSEA. The germline V and J ends were trimmed by 8 bases and 0 bases, with 16 bases remaining between them. The CDR3 coding sequence is TGCAGCACGTATTCTCCAGGACTGAACACTGAAGCTTTCTTT. It codes for CSTYSPGLNTEAFF.

This clonotype was observed many times. J is TRBJ2-7 and V is TRBV28; D gene ambiguous. Germline V CDR1 and CDR2: MDHEN, SYDVKM. V was pared by 4 bases and J by 8 bases, with 6 bases between. CDR3 length: 10 amino acids. CDR3 in DNA: TGTGCCAGCAGTTCCCAGCAGCAGTACTTC. This encodes CASSSQQQYF.

This clonotype showed up many times. This sequence joins TRBV28 and TRBJ2-7; a weak D match, TRBD2 (5 bases). This CDR3 is 15 amino acids long. The V end was cut by 8 bases, the J end by 3 bases, with 20 bases between. Germline CDR1 is MDHEN and CDR2 is SYDVKM. This CDR3 is CASGEIAGNLYEQYF. CDR3 DNA sequence: TGTGCCAGCGGGGAGATAGCAGGCAACCTCTACGAGCAGTACTTC.

This clonotype was seen ten or more times. The genes are TRBV20-1 and TRBJ2-7; TRBD1 matches at 10 bases. The CDR3 loop spans 13 amino acids. Germline trimming cut 3 bases from V and 3 bases from J; bases unmatched to any gene: 2. Germline values: CDR1 DFQATT, CDR2 SNEGSKA (reference sequence). Written as DNA, the CDR3 is TGCAGTGCTAGGGGGGACAGGGGCTACGAGCAGTACTTC. This codes for CSARGDRGYEQYF.

This clonotype was seen at least ten times. V usage is TRBV2 and J usage is TRBJ2-7, with D possibly TRBD1 on 5 matching bases. Between the trimmed V and J ends, which lost 2 bases and 5 bases, there was a span of 13 bases. The V gene's germline CDR1 is SNHLY and CDR2 FYNNEI. This CDR3 region has 14 residues. This CDR3 is CASSESQGGDEQYF. CDR3 coding DNA: TGTGCCAGCAGTGAAAGCCAGGGTGGGGACGAGCAGTACTTC. Variable domain in full (rest from reference TRBV2 and TRBJ2-7): EPEVTQTPSHQVTQMGQEVILRCVPISNHLYFYWYRQILGQKVEFLVSFYNNEISEKSEIFDDQFSVERPDGSNFTLKIRSTKLEDSAMYFCASSESQGGDEQYFGPGTRLTVT.

This clonotype was seen a handful of times. The chain is built from TRBV3-1 and TRBJ2-7, with 9 bases matching TRBD1. Germline V gives CDR1 LGHDT, CDR2 YNNKEL (reference sequence). V lost 1 base, J lost 2 bases, and 6 bases stayed unmatched. CDR3 length: 16 residues. The DNA of the CDR3 is TGTGCCAGCAGCCAAGCCCCGGGACAGGGAACCTACGAGCAGTACTTC. Translation: CASSQAPGQGTYEQYF.

This clonotype was observed at least ten times. The chain uses TRBV2 and TRBJ2-5; D may be TRBD2 (5 bases). Trimming stripped 9 bases from V and 7 bases from J, with 24 bases between. Germline V lookup: CDR1 SNHLY, CDR2 FYNNEI. The CDR3 contains 15 residues. DNA of the CDR3: TGTGCCAGTGTACTAGGACCGAGTATATCGTTGACCCAGTACTTC. Translating gives CASVLGPSISLTQYF.

This clonotype came up many times. This sequence joins TRBV2 and TRBJ1-2, with no clear D. There are 12 residues in the CDR3. Trimming pared 7 bases from V and 0 bases from J, leaving 6 bases between. Germline assignment: CDR1 SNHLY and CDR2 FYNNEI. The CDR3 DNA reads TGTGCCAGCAAGGACGCTAACTATGGCTACACCTTC. It is translated as CASKDANYGYTF.

The V and J genes are TRBV5-1 and TRBJ2-5, with D possibly TRBD2 on 6 matching bases. The CDR3 contains 15 residues. V was pared by 1 base and J by 1 base, with 11 bases between. Germline values: CDR1 SGHRS, CDR2 YFSETQ. In DNA form, the CDR3 reads TGCGCCAGCAGCTTGAGGAGGGGTACCCAAGAGACCCAGTACTTC. Its protein product is CASSLRRGTQETQYF.

This clonotype was seen repeatedly, ten times or more. The V call is TRBV28, the J call TRBJ2-5; D gene ambiguous. CDR1 and CDR2 from the germline V gene are MDHEN and SYDVKM. Trimming took 5 bases from V and 6 from J, leaving 13 bases between them. The CDR3 has 13 amino acids. The CDR3 sequence: CASSSRKGKTQYF. The CDR3 bases are TGTGCCAGCAGTAGCCGGAAGGGAAAGACCCAGTACTTC.

This clonotype was counted many times. This chain uses TRBV12-3 or TRBV12-4 with TRBJ1-1; D is possibly TRBD1 (5 bases). This CDR3 comprises 15 residues. Trimming shortened V by 1 base and J by 4 bases, and 13 bases separated the two germline ends. DNA for the CDR3: TGTGCCAGCAGTTTAGTGCAGGGAGTCGGCACTGAAGCTTTCTTT. This codes for CASSLVQGVGTEAFF.

CDR3 in amino acids: CASSEGGGDEQFF. The CDR3 DNA follows: TGTGCCAGCAGTGAAGGGGGCGGGGATGAGCAGTTCTTC. The chain couples TRBV2 to TRBJ2-1, with D tentatively TRBD2 (6 bases). Between the trimmed V and J ends, which lost 1 base and 8 bases, there was a span of 9 bases. The CDR3 spans 13 residues. Germline lookup yields CDR1 SNHLY and CDR2 FYNNEI. Together with reference TRBV2 and TRBJ2-1, the CDR3 gives the full variable domain: EPEVTQTPSHQVTQMGQEVILRCVPISNHLYFYWYRQILGQKVEFLVSFYNNEISEKSEIFDDQFSVERPDGSNFTLKIRSTKLEDSAMYFCASSEGGGDEQFFGPGTRLTVL.

This clonotype has ten or more counts. The rearrangement uses TRBV2 and TRBJ1-5, with 8 bases identical to TRBD1. The CDR3 runs 16 residues. Germline CDR1 is SNHLY and CDR2 is FYNNEI. The J segment lost 0 bases and the V segment lost 5 bases, leaving 6 bases of the junction unmatched. Written as DNA, the CDR3 is TGTGCCAGCAGTCCTCGGACAGGGAATAGCAATCAGCCCCAGCATTTT. Translating gives CASSPRTGNSNQPQHF.

This clonotype was found many times. This chain joins TRBV28 and TRBJ2-7; D is ambiguous. Germline values: CDR1 MDHEN, CDR2 SYDVKM. The CDR3 totals 16 residues. Trimming removed 2 bases at V and 3 bases at J, with 17 bases between. DNA of the CDR3: TGTGCCAGCAGTTTACCCGGGTTAAGTGCCTTCTACGAGCAGTACTTC. This translates into CASSLPGLSAFYEQYF. Full variable domain (remainder filled in from reference TRBV28 and TRBJ2-7): DVKVTQSSRYLVKRTGEKVFLECVQDMDHENMFWYRQDPGLGLRLIYFSYDVKMKEKGDIPEGYSVSREKKERFSLILESASTNQTSMYLCASSLPGLSAFYEQYFGPGTRLTVT.

This chain joins TRBV20-1 and TRBJ1-5; D not certain. This CDR3 region has 15 residues. V was trimmed by 3 bases and J by 7 bases, leaving 19 bases between them. Per germline, CDR1 DFQATT and CDR2 SNEGSKA (reference sequence). CDR3 sequence reads: CSASPDRFRGQPQHF. In DNA form, the CDR3 reads TGCAGTGCTAGTCCGGACCGGTTCCGAGGCCAGCCCCAGCATTTT.

V gene TRBV30 combines with J gene TRBJ2-7, with 9 bases fitting TRBD1. This CDR3 is built from 12 residues. J gave up 6 bases and V 7 bases, and 7 bases lay outside the gene matches. Germline V gene sequence: CDR1 GTSNPN, CDR2 SVGIG (reference sequence). The CDR3 coding sequence is TGTGCCTTACAGGGGGCACTTTTCGAGCAGTACTTC. This encodes CALQGALFEQYF.

The rearrangement joins TRBV29-1 to TRBJ1-1; weak D call: TRBD1 (5 bases). CDR3 length equals 12 residues. Germline loops: CDR1 SQVTM, CDR2 ANQGSEA. Trimming left V 7 bases short and J 5 bases short, with 14 bases between. CDR3 nucleotide sequence: TGCAGCGCGGGACTTGGGGATACTGAAGCTTTCTTT. The encoded protein is CSAGLGDTEAFF.

This clonotype has at least ten counts. This chain uses TRBV11-2 with TRBJ2-5; 7 bases match TRBD2. The CDR3 consists of 14 residues. Germline CDR1 is SGHAT and CDR2 is FQNNGV. The V and J ends lost 5 bases and 3 bases, in that order; junction bases with no gene match: 6. Here the CDR3 DNA reads TGTGCCAGCAGCGGTCTAGGACTAGAAGAGACCCAGTACTTC. Translation: CASSGLGLEETQYF.

This clonotype was seen once. This chain uses TRBV30 with TRBJ2-3; D unresolved. V was cut by 4 bases and J by 2 bases, with 13 bases left in between. This CDR3 is built from 14 residues. The germline V gene has CDR1 GTSNPN and CDR2 SVGIG (reference sequence). CDR3 amino acids: CAWTDRVFTDTQYF. As DNA, the CDR3 is TGTGCCTGGACCGACCGGGTCTTCACAGATACGCAGTATTTT.

At least ten counts were recorded for this clonotype. The rearrangement uses TRBV7-2 and TRBJ2-5; no firm D call. The ends were cut back, 5 bases at V and 2 bases at J, with 6 bases in the middle. This CDR3 has 12 amino acids. Per the germline V gene, CDR1 is SGHTA and CDR2 is FQGNSA. This chain's CDR3 is CASSQAQETQYF. In DNA form, the CDR3 reads TGTGCCAGCAGCCAAGCGCAAGAGACCCAGTACTTC.

At least ten counts were recorded for this clonotype. The gene calls are TRBV11-1 and TRBJ2-7, with 9 positions matching TRBD1. The CDR3 is 15 residues long. The germline CDR1 and CDR2 sequences are SGHAT and FQDESV (reference sequence). The V gene end was trimmed by 5 bases and the J gene end by 0 bases; junction bases not matched to a gene: 5. As DNA, the CDR3 is TGTGCCAGCAGCCCCTCGGGACAGGGCTCCTACGAGCAGTACTTC. Translating gives CASSPSGQGSYEQYF.

CDR3 amino acids: CASSSTPGQGGGETQYF. In nucleotides, the CDR3 is TGTGCCAGCAGCTCGACCCCGGGACAGGGGGGAGGCGAGACCCAGTACTTC. The rearrangement joins TRBV7-6 to TRBJ2-5, with 11 bases aligning to TRBD1. V was pared by 4 bases and J by 5 bases, with 12 bases of the junction left unmatched. Germline CDR1 SGHVS, CDR2 FNYEAQ. The CDR3 sequence is 17 residues long. The full variable domain, in which reference TRBV7-6 and TRBJ2-5 provide the parts outside the CDR3, is GAGVSQSPRYKVTKRGQDVALRCDPISGHVSLYWYRQALGQGPEFLTYFNYEAQQDKSGLPNDRFSAERPEGSISTLTIQRTEQRDSAMYRCASSSTPGQGGGETQYFGPGTRLLVL.

This clonotype occurred many times. This rearrangement joins TRBV28 to TRBJ1-1; D unresolved. The CDR3 runs to 14 residues. The ends were cut back, 1 base at V and 4 bases at J, with 10 bases in the middle. Germline CDR1 reads MDHEN; CDR2 reads SYDVKM. CDR3 coding DNA: TGTGCCAGCAGTTTATCGAGAGAGGGCACTGAAGCTTTCTTT. This gives the protein CASSLSREGTEAFF.

In its sample, this clonotype was seen many times. In DNA form, the CDR3 reads TGTGCCAGCAGTTCCACTCGGGACAGGGGGCGCGACGAGCAGTACTTC. Its protein product is CASSSTRDRGRDEQYF. The chain recombines TRBV28 with TRBJ2-7; 12 bases agree with TRBD1. The J segment lost 5 bases and the V segment lost 4 bases, leaving 9 bases of the junction unmatched. CDR1 is MDHEN, CDR2 SYDVKM, per germline. There are 16 residues in the CDR3. The full variable domain, its missing parts supplied by reference TRBV28 and TRBJ2-7, is DVKVTQSSRYLVKRTGEKVFLECVQDMDHENMFWYRQDPGLGLRLIYFSYDVKMKEKGDIPEGYSVSREKKERFSLILESASTNQTSMYLCASSSTRDRGRDEQYFGPGTRLTVT.